The rows below give T cell receptor beta chains drawn from one sample of a study of regulatory T cells in long-lasting Graves disease. TCRdb re-derived calls from the multiplex PCR reads in MiXCR, one entry per CDR3 protein. The profile shows a few hundred thousand distinct CDR3 sequences, 15% to 20% of them singletons. These data also formed part of another study, on T cells in Graves' hyperthyroidism and ophthalmopathy.

The source was peripheral blood mononuclear cells (PBMCs), collected at new diagnosis, from a patient treated with antithyroid drugs. The receptors were gathered from a woman aged 18 to 35 with Graves disease. Both conserved end residues are part of each CDR3. D genes are given only for firm matches. Some rows mark clone size as missing; the rest say once, few, many or name a class of expanded clone.

cdr3_aa: CASSSGTANVNSPLHF; cdr3_nt: TGTGCCAGCAGCAGCGGGACGGCTAACGTTAATTCACCCCTCCACTTT; j_call: TRBJ1-6; d_call: -; v_call: TRBV5-1; clone_size: many
cdr3_aa: CASRELYRGLHEQYF; cdr3_nt: TGCGCCAGCAGGGAACTTTACAGGGGTTTACACGAGCAGTACTTC; j_call: TRBJ2-7; d_call: TRBD1; v_call: TRBV4-1; clone_size: -
cdr3_aa: CASSPPMTGPLSYEQYF; cdr3_nt: TGTGCCAGCAGCCCTCCAATGACAGGGCCCCTCTCCTACGAGCAGTACTTC; j_call: TRBJ2-7; d_call: TRBD1; v_call: TRBV5-6; clone_size: -
cdr3_aa: CASSLGTENYEQYF; cdr3_nt: TGCGCCAGCAGCTTAGGGACAGAGAACTACGAGCAGTACTTC; j_call: TRBJ2-7; d_call: TRBD1; v_call: TRBV5-1; clone_size: -
cdr3_aa: CASSLVGAGRGTDTQYF; cdr3_nt: TGCGCCAGCAGCTTGGTAGGAGCGGGAAGGGGCACAGATACGCAGTATTTT; j_call: TRBJ2-3; d_call: TRBD2; v_call: TRBV5-1; clone_size: -
cdr3_aa: CASSQGTPKLVEQYF; cdr3_nt: TGTGCCAGCAGCCAAGGGACACCGAAACTCGTCGAGCAGTACTTC; j_call: TRBJ2-7; d_call: -; v_call: TRBV3-1; clone_size: -
cdr3_aa: CASSAGLVRYEQFF; cdr3_nt: TGTGCCAGCAGCGCGGGACTAGTTCGCTATGAGCAGTTCTTC; j_call: TRBJ2-1; d_call: TRBD2; v_call: TRBV11-2; clone_size: many
cdr3_aa: CASSELSGRETQYF; cdr3_nt: TGTGCCAGCAGTGAACTATCGGGGCGGGAGACCCAGTACTTC; j_call: TRBJ2-5; d_call: -; v_call: TRBV2; clone_size: many
cdr3_aa: CASSQGLYNEQFF; cdr3_nt: TGCGCCAGCAGCCAAGGCCTCTACAATGAGCAGTTCTTC; j_call: TRBJ2-1; d_call: -; v_call: TRBV4-3; clone_size: many
cdr3_aa: CASSRGQLNEKLFF; cdr3_nt: TGTGCCAGCAGCCGGGGACAGCTGAATGAAAAACTGTTTTTT; j_call: TRBJ1-4; d_call: TRBD1; v_call: TRBV3-1; clone_size: -
cdr3_aa: CASSGREGTTEQYF; cdr3_nt: TGTGCCAGCAGCGGGAGGGAGGGGACTACCGAGCAGTACTTC; j_call: TRBJ2-7; d_call: TRBD2; v_call: TRBV9; clone_size: few
cdr3_aa: CASSPGTATDTQYF; cdr3_nt: TGTGCCAGCAGCCCTGGGACAGCCACAGATACGCAGTATTTT; j_call: TRBJ2-3; d_call: TRBD1; v_call: TRBV7-2; clone_size: many
cdr3_aa: CASSERGAGEIYNEQFF; cdr3_nt: TGTGCCAGCAGCGAAAGGGGTGCGGGAGAGATATACAATGAGCAGTTCTTC; j_call: TRBJ2-1; d_call: TRBD2; v_call: TRBV5-6; clone_size: -
cdr3_aa: CASSLWGIAYEQYF; cdr3_nt: TGTGCCAGCAGTTTATGGGGGATCGCCTACGAGCAGTACTTC; j_call: TRBJ2-7; d_call: -; v_call: TRBV28; clone_size: many
cdr3_aa: CASGGGIYEQYF; cdr3_nt: TGTGCCAGCGGGGGGGGGATCTACGAGCAGTACTTC; j_call: TRBJ2-7; d_call: TRBD2; v_call: TRBV28; clone_size: few
cdr3_aa: CASSPLDSFNYGYTF; cdr3_nt: TGTGCCAGCAGCCCGTTGGACAGTTTTAACTATGGCTACACCTTC; j_call: TRBJ1-2; d_call: -; v_call: TRBV3-1; clone_size: -
cdr3_aa: CASSLGDIYEQYF; cdr3_nt: TGTGCCAGCAGCTTAGGGGACATCTACGAGCAGTACTTC; j_call: TRBJ2-7; d_call: -; v_call: TRBV7-2; clone_size: many
cdr3_aa: CASILGGDFSYEQYF; cdr3_nt: TGTGCCAGCATCCTGGGGGGGGACTTCTCCTACGAGCAGTACTTC; j_call: TRBJ2-7; d_call: TRBD2; v_call: TRBV6-1; clone_size: few
cdr3_aa: CASSKARGRLENTIYF; cdr3_nt: TGTGCCAGCAGTAAAGCACGGGGGCGGTTAGAAAACACCATATATTTT; j_call: TRBJ1-3; d_call: -; v_call: TRBV7-2; clone_size: -
cdr3_aa: CAISVTGNEKLFF; cdr3_nt: TGTGCCATCAGTGTAACAGGGAATGAAAAACTGTTTTTT; j_call: TRBJ1-4; d_call: -; v_call: TRBV10-3; clone_size: -
cdr3_aa: CARDGAGVFTDTQYF; cdr3_nt: TGCGCCAGGGACGGGGCGGGAGTTTTCACAGATACGCAGTATTTT; j_call: TRBJ2-3; d_call: TRBD2; v_call: TRBV10-1; clone_size: few
cdr3_aa: CAISESKGNSRQRDKTYEQYF; cdr3_nt: TGTGCCATCAGTGAGTCGAAGGGAAACTCCCGTCAGCGGGATAAAACCTACGAGCAGTACTTC; j_call: TRBJ2-7; d_call: TRBD2; v_call: TRBV10-3; clone_size: -
cdr3_aa: CASSIVPQGSYNEQFF; cdr3_nt: TGTGCCAGTAGTATAGTGCCACAGGGCTCCTACAATGAGCAGTTCTTC; j_call: TRBJ2-1; d_call: -; v_call: TRBV19; clone_size: few